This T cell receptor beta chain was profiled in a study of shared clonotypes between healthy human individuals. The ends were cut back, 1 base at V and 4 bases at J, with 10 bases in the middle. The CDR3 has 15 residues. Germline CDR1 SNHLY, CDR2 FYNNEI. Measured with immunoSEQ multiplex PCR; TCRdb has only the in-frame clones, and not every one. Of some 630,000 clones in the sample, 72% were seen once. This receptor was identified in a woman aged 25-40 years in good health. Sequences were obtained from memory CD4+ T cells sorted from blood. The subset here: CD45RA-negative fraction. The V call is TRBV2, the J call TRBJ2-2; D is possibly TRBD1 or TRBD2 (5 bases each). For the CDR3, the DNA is TGTGCCAGCAGTGAAGAACCGGGACCCACCGGGGAGCTGTTTTTT. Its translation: CASSEEPGPTGELFF.